This T cell receptor beta chain was identified in a study of shared clonotypes between healthy human individuals. Study-wide results and caveats: The genetic and exposure-history diversity represented was limited by few donors.

The protocol was immunoSEQ multiplex PCR, while the TCRdb copy is restricted to in-frame clones and leaves out a portion. The sample records more than 1 million clones, roughly 74% being singletons. Germline lookup yields CDR1 SGDLS and CDR2 YYNGEE. The CDR3 sequence is 16 residues long. The ends were cut back, 0 bases at V and 2 bases at J, with 11 bases in the middle. Remarks on this clone: Its antigen is undetermined.

The chain is built from TRBV9 and TRBJ2-2; D uncertain. The sample consisted of memory CD4+ T cells from PBMCs. Subset defined: CD45RA-negative fraction. This sequence originates from a man aged 18 to 35 in good health. Some clones in this sample may be carry-over from other donors' samples. CDR3 nucleotides: TGTGCCAGCAGCGTAGATTGGTCTGGTAACACCGGGGAGCTGTTTTTT. It yields the protein CASSVDWSGNTGELFF.